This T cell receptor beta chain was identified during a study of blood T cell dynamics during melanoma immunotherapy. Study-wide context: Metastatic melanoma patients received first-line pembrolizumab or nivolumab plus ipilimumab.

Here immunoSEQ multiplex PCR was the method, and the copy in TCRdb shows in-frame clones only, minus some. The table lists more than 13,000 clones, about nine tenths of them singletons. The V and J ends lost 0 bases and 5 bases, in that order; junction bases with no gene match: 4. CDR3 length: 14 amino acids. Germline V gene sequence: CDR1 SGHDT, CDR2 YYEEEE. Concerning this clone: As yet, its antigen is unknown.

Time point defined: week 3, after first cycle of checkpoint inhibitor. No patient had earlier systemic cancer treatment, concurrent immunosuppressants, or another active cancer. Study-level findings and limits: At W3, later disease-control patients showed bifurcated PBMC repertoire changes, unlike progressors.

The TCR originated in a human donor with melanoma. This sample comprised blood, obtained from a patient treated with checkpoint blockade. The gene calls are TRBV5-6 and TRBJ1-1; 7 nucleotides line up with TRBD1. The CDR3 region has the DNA TGTGCCAGCAGCTTGGACAGGGGTAATACTGAAGCTTTCTTT. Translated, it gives CASSLDRGNTEAFF.